This TCR beta chain is drawn from a study of OX40 agonist ivuxolimab in advanced cancers. Study context: Patients received ivuxolimab, an intravenous treatment, every 2 weeks at 0.01 to 10 mg/kg. Study-wide points: Near-lowest levels of clonal expansion characterized partial responders at 0.1-3.0 mg/kg. By week 6 at 0.1 to 3.0 mg/kg, blood CD4+ and CD8+ T cells had expanded clonally. The study found that CD8+ T cells averaged more expanded clones than CD4+.

On this clone: Its antigen is unknown.

TCRdb's table, derived via immunoSEQ multiplex PCR, lists solely in-frame clones and lacks some. In the table there are around 62,000 clones, 84% of which are singletons. The TCR was taken from an adult with an advanced solid tumor such as melanoma, head and neck, liver or kidney cancer. The sample consisted of CD4+ or CD8+ T cells sorted from blood, taken in a trial of the OX40 agonist ivuxolimab.

CDR3: CASKAQPINSGNTIYF. In nucleotides, the CDR3 is TGCGCCAGCAAGGCTCAGCCTATCAACTCTGGAAACACCATATATTTT. The V and J genes are TRBV5-1 and TRBJ1-3; D gene ambiguous. CDR3 length: 16 residues. The V end lost 6 bases, the J end lost 0 bases, and 16 bases lay between the germline ends. Germline V gives CDR1 SGHRS, CDR2 YFSETQ.